This entry describes one TCR beta chain. This entry comes from a study of technical replicates of blood from several donors. With 8 bases removed from V and 5 bases from J, the gap between germline ends came to 12 bases. This CDR3 has 11 residues. CDR1 and CDR2 from the germline V gene are SQVTM and ANQGSEA. The repertoire was sequenced with immunoSEQ multiplex PCR; TCRdb's copy has only in-frame clones and lacks some. The sample records tens of thousands of clones, around 84% being singletons. The chain couples TRBV29-1 to TRBJ1-1; D remains ambiguous. The material sequenced was PBMCs. This clonotype originated in a human donor in good health. Some clones in this sample may be carry-over from other donors' samples. The CDR3: CSLSRGTEAFF. CDR3 sequence (DNA): TGCAGCCTATCGCGGGGAACTGAAGCTTTCTTT.